This TCR beta chain stems from a study of T cell repertoires in cytomegalovirus infection. Study-wide context: It was the public TCR beta signatures that indicated both CMV infection and matching HLA type.

This clonotype was detected only a few times. No antigen is known for it. V was trimmed by 4 bases and J by 3 bases, leaving 13 bases between them. Per the germline V gene, CDR1 is LGHNA and CDR2 is YSLEER. This CDR3 has 14 residues. Each CDR3 protein gets one entry after TCRdb re-called the reads with MiXCR. The sample shows around 360,000 distinct CDR3 sequences, approximately 30% of them seen only once. The source is a human donor in good health (CMV status not recorded). Some clones in this sample may be carry-over from other donors' samples. Source: cultured PBMCs, taken from culture after CMV antigen stimulation. The chain recombines TRBV4-3 with TRBJ2-7; possible D gene TRBD1, 6 bases. The CDR3 here is CASSPPDSYYEQYF. The CDR3 DNA follows: TGCGCCAGCAGCCCCCCGGACAGTTACTACGAGCAGTACTTC.